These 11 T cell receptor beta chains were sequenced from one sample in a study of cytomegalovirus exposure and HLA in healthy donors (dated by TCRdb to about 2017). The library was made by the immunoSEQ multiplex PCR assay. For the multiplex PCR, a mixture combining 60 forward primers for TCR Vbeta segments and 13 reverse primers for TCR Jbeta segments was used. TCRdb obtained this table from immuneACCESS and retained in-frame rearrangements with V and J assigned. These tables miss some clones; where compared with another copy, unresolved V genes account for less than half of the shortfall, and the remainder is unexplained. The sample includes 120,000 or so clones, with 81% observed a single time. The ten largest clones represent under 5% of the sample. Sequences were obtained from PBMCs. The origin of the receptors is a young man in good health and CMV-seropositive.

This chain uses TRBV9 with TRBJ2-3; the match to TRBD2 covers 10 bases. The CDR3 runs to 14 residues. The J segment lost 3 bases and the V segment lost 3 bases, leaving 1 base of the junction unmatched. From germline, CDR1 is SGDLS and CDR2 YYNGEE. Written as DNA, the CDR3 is TGTGCCAGCAGCGGGACTAGCGGAACAGATACGCAGTATTTT. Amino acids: CASSGTSGTDTQYF.

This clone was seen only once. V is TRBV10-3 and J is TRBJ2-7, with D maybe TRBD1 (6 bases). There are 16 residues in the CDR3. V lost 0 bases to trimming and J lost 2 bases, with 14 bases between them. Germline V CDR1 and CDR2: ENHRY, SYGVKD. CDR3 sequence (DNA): TGTGCCATCAGTGAGTCCTTGGACAGACCGACCTACGAGCAGTACTTC. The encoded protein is CAISESLDRPTYEQYF.

CDR3 region: CSVARATEAFF. The CDR3 DNA reads as TGCAGCGTTGCCAGGGCCACTGAAGCTTTCTTT. The chain employs TRBV29-1 and TRBJ1-1; perhaps TRBD1 as D (5 bases). The CDR3 spans 11 residues. Germline CDR1 is SQVTM and CDR2 is ANQGSEA. V gave up 4 bases and J gave up 4 bases, with 7 bases separating them.

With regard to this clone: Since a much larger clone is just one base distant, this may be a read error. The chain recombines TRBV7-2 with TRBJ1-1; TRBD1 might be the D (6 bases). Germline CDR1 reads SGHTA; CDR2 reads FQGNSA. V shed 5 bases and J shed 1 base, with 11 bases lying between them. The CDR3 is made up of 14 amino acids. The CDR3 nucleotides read TGTGCCAGCAGCAAAGGACAGACGAACACTGAAGCTTTCTTT. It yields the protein CASSKGQTNTEAFF.

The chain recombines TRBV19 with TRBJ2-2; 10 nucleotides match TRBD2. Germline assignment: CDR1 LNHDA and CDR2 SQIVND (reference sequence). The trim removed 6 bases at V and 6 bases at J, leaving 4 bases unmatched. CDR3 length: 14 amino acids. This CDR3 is CASRTSGYAGELFF. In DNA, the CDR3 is TGTGCCAGTAGGACTAGCGGGTATGCCGGGGAGCTGTTTTTT.

CDR3 residues: CAISEVTGGNTEAFF. CDR3 coding DNA: TGTGCCATCAGTGAGGTTACAGGGGGGAACACTGAAGCTTTCTTT. The chain carries TRBV10-3 and TRBJ1-1; 8 bases agree with TRBD1. Trimming removed 2 bases from V and 1 base from J; junction bases left unmatched: 3. CDR3 length equals 15 residues. Germline CDR1 reads ENHRY; CDR2 reads SYGVKD.

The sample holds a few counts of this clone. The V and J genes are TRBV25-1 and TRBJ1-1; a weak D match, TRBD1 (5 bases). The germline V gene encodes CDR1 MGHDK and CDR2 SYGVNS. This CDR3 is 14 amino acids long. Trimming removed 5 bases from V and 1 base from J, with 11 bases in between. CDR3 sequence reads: CASSFTGGNTEAFF. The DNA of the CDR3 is TGTGCCAGCAGTTTTACAGGCGGGAACACTGAAGCTTTCTTT.

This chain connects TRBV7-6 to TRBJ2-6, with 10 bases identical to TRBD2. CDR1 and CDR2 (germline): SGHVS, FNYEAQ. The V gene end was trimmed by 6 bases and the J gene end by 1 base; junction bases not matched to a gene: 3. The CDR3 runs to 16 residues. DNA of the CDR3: TGTGCCAGCAGGGCTAGCGGGGGATCTGGGGCCAACGTCCTGACTTTC. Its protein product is CASRASGGSGANVLTF. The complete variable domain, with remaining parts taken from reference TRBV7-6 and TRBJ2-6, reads GAGVSQSPRYKVTKRGQDVALRCDPISGHVSLYWYRQALGQGPEFLTYFNYEAQQDKSGLPNDRFSAERPEGSISTLTIQRTEQRDSAMYRCASRASGGSGANVLTFGAGSRLTVL.

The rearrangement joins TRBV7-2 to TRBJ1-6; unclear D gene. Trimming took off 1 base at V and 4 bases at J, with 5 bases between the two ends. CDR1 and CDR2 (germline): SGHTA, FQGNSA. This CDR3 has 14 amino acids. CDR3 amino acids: CASSLGPYNSPLHF. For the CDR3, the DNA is TGTGCCAGCAGCTTAGGGCCTTATAATTCACCCCTCCACTTT. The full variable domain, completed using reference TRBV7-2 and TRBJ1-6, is GAGVSQSPSNKVTEKGKDVELRCDPISGHTALYWYRQSLGQGLEFLIYFQGNSAPDKSGLPSDRFSAERTGGSVSTLTIQRTQQEDSAVYLCASSLGPYNSPLHFGNGTRLTVT.

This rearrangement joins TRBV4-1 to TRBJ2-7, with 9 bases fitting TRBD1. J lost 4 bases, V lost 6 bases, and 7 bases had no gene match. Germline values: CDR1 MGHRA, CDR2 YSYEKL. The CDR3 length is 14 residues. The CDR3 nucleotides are TGCGCCAGCAGTTTTCGGGACAGGGCTTACGAGCAGTACTTC. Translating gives CASSFRDRAYEQYF.

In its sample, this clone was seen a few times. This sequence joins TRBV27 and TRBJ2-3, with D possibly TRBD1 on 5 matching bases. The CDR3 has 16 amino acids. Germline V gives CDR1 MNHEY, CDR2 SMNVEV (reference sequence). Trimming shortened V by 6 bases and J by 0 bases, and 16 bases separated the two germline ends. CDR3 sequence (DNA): TGTGCCAGCAGGGACCAGGGCCCCGTTAGCACAGATACGCAGTATTTT. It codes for CASRDQGPVSTDTQYF.